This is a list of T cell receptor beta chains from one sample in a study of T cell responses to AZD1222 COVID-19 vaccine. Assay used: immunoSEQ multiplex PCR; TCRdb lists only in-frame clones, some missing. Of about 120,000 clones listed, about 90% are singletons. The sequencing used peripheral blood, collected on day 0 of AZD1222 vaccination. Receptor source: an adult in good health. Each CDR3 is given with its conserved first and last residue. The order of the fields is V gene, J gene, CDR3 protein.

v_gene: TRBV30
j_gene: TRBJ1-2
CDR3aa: CAWSVIGGLGGYTF

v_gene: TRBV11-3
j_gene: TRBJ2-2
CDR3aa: CASSLAGTATGELFF

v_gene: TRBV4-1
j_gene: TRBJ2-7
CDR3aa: CASSPGLAGHEQYF

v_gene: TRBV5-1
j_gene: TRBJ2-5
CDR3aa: CASSLAPTGGETQYF

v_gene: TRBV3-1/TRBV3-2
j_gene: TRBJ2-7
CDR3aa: CASSQDSLVQYF

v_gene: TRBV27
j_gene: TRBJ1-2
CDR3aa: CASSLISVPQGLEDYTF

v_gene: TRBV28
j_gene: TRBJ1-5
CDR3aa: CASSQGATGGFQPQHF

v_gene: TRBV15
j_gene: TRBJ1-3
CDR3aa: CATTGGSTFSGNTIYF

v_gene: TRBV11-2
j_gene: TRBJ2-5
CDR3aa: CASSSLAGGREETQYF

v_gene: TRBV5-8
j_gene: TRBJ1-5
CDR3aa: CASSTGQGNNQPQHF

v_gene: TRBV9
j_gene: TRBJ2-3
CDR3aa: CASSRGGTDTQYF

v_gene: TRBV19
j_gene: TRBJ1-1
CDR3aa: CASSIGGETEAFF

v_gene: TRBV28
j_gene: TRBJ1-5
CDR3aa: CASRAWLNSNQPQHF

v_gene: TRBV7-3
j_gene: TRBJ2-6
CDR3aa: CASSLRGIREGTSGANVLTF

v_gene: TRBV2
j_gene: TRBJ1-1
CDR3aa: CASGQGMNTEAFF

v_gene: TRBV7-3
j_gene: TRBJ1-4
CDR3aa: CASSPGQGNEKLFF

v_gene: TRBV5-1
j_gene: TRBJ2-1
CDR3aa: CASSPRGGGGNEQFF

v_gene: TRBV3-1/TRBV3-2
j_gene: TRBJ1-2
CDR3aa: CASSQVGTAYGYTF

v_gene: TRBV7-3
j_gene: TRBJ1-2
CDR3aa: CASSLTGIDYGYTF

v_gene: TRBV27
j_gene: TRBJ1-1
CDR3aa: CASSLWAGNTEAFF

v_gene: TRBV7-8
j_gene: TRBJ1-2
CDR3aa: CASSFDGGGYGYTF

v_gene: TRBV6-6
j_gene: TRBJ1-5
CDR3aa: CASSYSLPSNQPQHF

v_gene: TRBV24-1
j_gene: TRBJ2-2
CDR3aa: CATSESGQTNTGELFF

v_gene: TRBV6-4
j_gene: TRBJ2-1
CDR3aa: CASSMGPLSYNEQFF

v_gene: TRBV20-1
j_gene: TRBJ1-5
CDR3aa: CSASENTNQPQHF

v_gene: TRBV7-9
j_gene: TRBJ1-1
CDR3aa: CASSFGENTEAFF

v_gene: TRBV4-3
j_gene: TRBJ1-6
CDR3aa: CASSQDVENSPLHF

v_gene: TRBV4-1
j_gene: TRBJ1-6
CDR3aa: CASSQDVSPYNSPLHF

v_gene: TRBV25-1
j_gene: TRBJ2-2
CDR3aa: CASSEGVTGELFF

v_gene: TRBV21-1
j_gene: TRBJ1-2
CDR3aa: CASSKDQTGGSYGYTF

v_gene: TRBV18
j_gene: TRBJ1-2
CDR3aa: CASSPPAGIGYTF

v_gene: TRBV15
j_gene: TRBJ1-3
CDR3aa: CATSRGRDRVLGNTIYF

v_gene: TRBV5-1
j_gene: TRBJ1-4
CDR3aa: CASSRTSGEVKLFF

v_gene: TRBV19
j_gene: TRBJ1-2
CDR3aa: CASTLKGPTGLTDGYTF

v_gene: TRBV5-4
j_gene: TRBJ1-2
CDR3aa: CASSLEVRSWGYTF